This record covers a single T cell receptor beta chain. This sample is drawn from a study of blood T cell repertoires in COVID-19. The overall study: T cells, B-cell-depleted T cells, or PBMCs supplied cDNA or gDNA.

TCRdb keeps only in-frame clones here, not all; method: immunoSEQ multiplex PCR. The table has a few hundred thousand clones, roughly 85% seen once. The CDR3 is made up of 15 amino acids. V lost 4 bases, J lost 3 bases, and 12 bases lay in between. CDR1 is MGHDK and CDR2 is SYGVNS in the germline V gene. Sequencing was carried out using peripheral blood. The V call is TRBV25-1, the J call TRBJ2-2, with a possible D match to TRBD1 (5 bases). This TCR came from a young woman with acute or convalescent COVID-19. CDR3 DNA: TGTGCCAGCAGTGTATGGGGCACCCACACCGGGGAGCTGTTTTTT. Protein sequence: CASSVWGTHTGELFF.